Below are 14 T cell receptor beta chains sequenced from a single sample in a study of monozygotic twins with inflammatory bowel disease. TCRdb reprocessed the 5' RACE reads and stores each CDR3 protein as one record, lacking DNA. Recorded for this sample: some 300,000 distinct CDR3 sequences. Sequencing was done on a sample of blood. The receptor set was obtained from a human donor with ulcerative colitis or Crohn's disease, or a healthy co-twin of an affected twin (not recorded which).

The chain links TRBV20-1 to TRBJ2-2; with no DNA, the TCRdb D assignment of TRBD1 cannot be verified. Germline V gene sequence: CDR1 DFQATT, CDR2 SNEGSKA (reference sequence). CDR3 size: 15 residues. The CDR3 sequence is CSARRQGPNTGELFF.

This chain uses TRBV5-6 with TRBJ2-2. The length of the CDR3 is 16 residues. Germline lookup yields CDR1 SGHDT and CDR2 YYEEEE. The CDR3 here is CASSLVLAENTGELFF.

This rearrangement joins TRBV5-5 to TRBJ2-3; TCRdb names TRBD1, which stays unverified in the absence of DNA. The CDR3 runs 16 residues. CDR1 and CDR2 (germline): SGHKS, YYEKEE (reference sequence). The CDR3 loop is CTSRPGSLAAFKPQYF.

The J gene is TRBJ1-2, the V gene TRBV20-1; TCRdb designates TRBD1, a call that cannot be tested without DNA. The CDR3 sequence is 14 residues long. Germline V CDR1 and CDR2: DFQATT, SNEGSKA (reference sequence). This chain's CDR3 is CSAPSTGGADGYTF.

The chain employs TRBV7-2 and TRBJ2-7. The CDR3 sequence is 14 residues long. In germline, CDR1 is SGHTA, CDR2 FQGNSA. The CDR3: CASSSYGFTYEQYF.

V is TRBV11-2 and J is TRBJ2-6; TCRdb calls TRBD1, which cannot be checked without DNA. CDR1 is SGHAT, CDR2 FQNNGV, per germline. The CDR3 sequence is 18 residues long. CDR3: CASSLRRARFSGANVLTF. Based on the CDR3 plus reference TRBV11-2 and TRBJ2-6, the full variable domain is EAGVAQSPRYKIIEKRQSVAFWCNPISGHATLYWYQQILGQGPKLLIQFQNNGVVDDSQLPKDRFSAERLKGVDSTLKIQPAKLEDSAVYLCASSLRRARFSGANVLTFGAGSRLTVL.

This chain links TRBV10-1 with TRBJ2-5; TCRdb names TRBD2, which stays unverified in the absence of DNA. The CDR3 has 17 amino acids. Per germline, CDR1 WNHNN and CDR2 SYGVQD (reference sequence). The CDR3: CASSESTSGGSQETQYF.

This chain links TRBV6-1 with TRBJ2-5. This CDR3 has 14 amino acids. The V gene's germline CDR1 is MNHNS and CDR2 SASEGT. The chain's CDR3 is CASSENRGPETQYF.

The chain joins TRBV5-5 to TRBJ1-1. CDR3 length equals 15 residues. Germline V gives CDR1 SGHKS, CDR2 YYEKEE (reference sequence). CDR3 sequence reads: CASRGRQELNTEAFF.

J is TRBJ1-2 and V is TRBV7-9; the TCRdb D gene call, TRBD1, has no DNA to confirm it. This CDR3 comprises 14 residues. The germline CDR1 and CDR2 sequences are SEHNR and FQNEAQ (reference sequence). The CDR3 sequence is CASSSGGDPWGYTF.

This rearrangement joins TRBV11-2 to TRBJ1-5. The CDR3 is made up of 12 amino acids. Germline V gene lookup returns CDR1 SGHAT and CDR2 FQNNGV. The CDR3 is CASRNATQPQHF.

This chain joins TRBV6-1 and TRBJ1-5; lacking DNA, the TRBD1 call made by TCRdb goes unchecked. The CDR3 covers 14 residues. Germline V gene data show CDR1 as MNHNS and CDR2 as SASEGT. The CDR3 loop reads CASSKQGRNQPQHF.

The chain combines TRBV18 with TRBJ1-6. This CDR3 spans 15 amino acids. Germline V gives CDR1 KGHSH, CDR2 LQKENI. CDR3 sequence reads: CASSPQDLGNSPLHF. Using reference TRBV18 and TRBJ1-6 for the parts outside the CDR3, the full variable domain is NAGVMQNPRHLVRRRGQEARLRCSPMKGHSHVYWYRQLPEEGLKFMVYLQKENIIDESGMPKERFSAEFPKEGPSILRIQQVVRGDSAAYFCASSPQDLGNSPLHFGNGTRLTVT.

The chain carries TRBV7-2 and TRBJ2-1; with no DNA, the TCRdb D assignment of TRBD2 cannot be verified. Germline V CDR1 and CDR2: SGHTA, FQGNSA. This CDR3 has 17 amino acids. This chain's CDR3 is CASSLEWGTSSYNEQFF.